This entry lists 25 T cell receptor beta chains sequenced from one sample in a study of cytomegalovirus exposure and HLA in healthy donors. 13 Jbeta primers and 60 Vbeta primers were used for the PCR. TCRdb's copy holds only in-frame clones and misses some; the assay was immunoSEQ multiplex PCR. The sample has under 200,000 clones, roughly 84% seen once. The sequenced material came from PBMCs. Receptor source: a boy aged 2 to 9 in good health and CMV-seronegative.

The rearrangement uses TRBV20-1 and TRBJ1-1, with 7 bases matching TRBD1. CDR1 and CDR2 from the germline V gene are DFQATT and SNEGSKA (reference sequence). The CDR3 contains 11 residues. CDR3 coding DNA: TGCAGAGGGAACAGGGGAACTGAAGCTTTCTTT. It yields the protein CRGNRGTEAFF.

This rearrangement joins TRBV7-9 to TRBJ2-7, with D unresolved. The CDR3 consists of 16 residues. CDR1 and CDR2 from the germline V gene are SEHNR and FQNEAQ (reference sequence). Deletions cut 0 bases from V and 3 bases from J, with 15 bases between. The DNA for the CDR3 is TGTGCCAGCAGCTTAGCAGGTCTCGGAGTACACTACGAGCAGTACTTC. Protein sequence: CASSLAGLGVHYEQYF.

CDR3: CASGLPRGGNTEAFF. For the CDR3, the DNA is TGTGCTAGTGGTTTGCCCCGGGGGGGTAACACTGAAGCTTTCTTT. The rearrangement uses TRBV12-5 and TRBJ1-1; possibly TRBD1 for D (5 bases). Trimming took off 2 bases at V and 2 bases at J, with 12 bases between the two ends. The germline V gene encodes CDR1 LGHNT and CDR2 FRNRAP. The CDR3 has 15 residues.

The chain couples TRBV5-4 to TRBJ1-2; D might be TRBD1 (5 bases). Trimming pared 5 bases from V and 4 bases from J, leaving 21 bases between. CDR1 is SGHNT, CDR2 YYREEE, per germline (reference sequence). This CDR3 has 16 amino acids. The CDR3 sequence: CASRGREGGPAYGYTF. For the CDR3, the DNA is TGTGCCAGCAGGGGCAGGGAAGGAGGGCCAGCCTATGGCTACACCTTC.

The rearrangement uses TRBV7-6 and TRBJ2-7; TRBD2 aligns across 10 bases. This CDR3 has 16 amino acids. The ends lost 1 base at V and 3 bases at J; junction bases unmatched: 6. Germline assignment: CDR1 SGHVS and CDR2 FNYEAQ. The CDR3 DNA follows: TGTGCCAGCAGCTTAGGGAGCGGGAGGGAGAACTACGAGCAGTACTTC. Its protein product is CASSLGSGRENYEQYF. Drawing the rest from reference TRBV7-6 and TRBJ2-7, the complete variable domain is GAGVSQSPRYKVTKRGQDVALRCDPISGHVSLYWYRQALGQGPEFLTYFNYEAQQDKSGLPNDRFSAERPEGSISTLTIQRTEQRDSAMYRCASSLGSGRENYEQYFGPGTRLTVT.

The chain carries TRBV18 and TRBJ1-3; 8 bases are a match to TRBD1. Germline V CDR1 and CDR2: KGHSH, LQKENI. This CDR3 is built from 15 residues. J was trimmed by 0 bases and V by 5 bases; bases with no gene match: 3. The CDR3 nucleotides read TGTGCCAGCTCAGCTACAGGGGGCTCTGGAAACACCATATATTTT. Encoded protein: CASSATGGSGNTIYF.

The CDR3 loop is CASSLVAGAGDEQFF. In DNA form, the CDR3 reads TGTGCCAGCAGCTTAGTAGCGGGAGCCGGTGATGAGCAGTTCTTC. The rearrangement links TRBV7-2 to TRBJ2-1; TRBD2 aligns across 9 bases. Germline lookup yields CDR1 SGHTA and CDR2 FQGNSA. This CDR3 comprises 15 residues. With V trimmed by 1 base and J by 8 bases, 6 bases remained unmatched.

The V call is TRBV6-5, the J call TRBJ2-7, with 7 bases matching TRBD1. The V gene's germline CDR1 is MNHEY and CDR2 SVGAGI. The CDR3 consists of 15 residues. After removal of 2 bases from V and 3 bases from J, the junction contained 7 bases not matched to a gene. The CDR3: CASSYTGDPLYEQYF. The CDR3, as DNA: TGTGCCAGCAGTTACACAGGGGACCCCCTCTACGAGCAGTACTTC.

The rearrangement uses TRBV28 and TRBJ2-5; D call uncertain. Germline assignment: CDR1 MDHEN and CDR2 SYDVKM. This CDR3 is built from 14 residues. V was shortened by 6 bases and J by 7 bases, with 18 bases between the two germline ends. CDR3 region: CASSASWAYRTQYF. In nucleotides, the CDR3 is TGTGCCAGCAGCGCTTCGTGGGCGTACCGGACCCAGTACTTC. Filled out from reference TRBV28 and TRBJ2-5, the complete variable domain reads DVKVTQSSRYLVKRTGEKVFLECVQDMDHENMFWYRQDPGLGLRLIYFSYDVKMKEKGDIPEGYSVSREKKERFSLILESASTNQTSMYLCASSASWAYRTQYFGPGTRLLVL.

This chain uses TRBV6-1 with TRBJ1-2; 7 bases fit TRBD1. The junction had 11 bases not matched to a gene; V was cut back by 5 bases and J by 5 bases. The V gene's germline CDR1 is MNHNS and CDR2 SASEGT. This CDR3 region has 15 residues. CDR3 nucleotide sequence: TGTGCCAGCAGTTTAGGTGACAGGGATCTATATGGCTACACCTTC. Translating gives CASSLGDRDLYGYTF.

A word on this clone: This CDR3 is missing its conserved last phenylalanine or tryptophan, likely due to a read error. The chain has TRBV19 and TRBJ1-5; no definite D call. The CDR3 is 15 amino acids. With 2 bases removed from V and 0 bases from J, the gap between germline ends came to 8 bases. Germline V gene data show CDR1 as LNHDA and CDR2 as SQIVND (reference sequence). CDR3: CASSILALSNQPQHL. For the CDR3, the DNA is TGTGCCAGTAGTATATTGGCACTTAGCAATCAGCCCCAGCATCTT.

This chain joins TRBV19 and TRBJ2-5; 7 bases are shared with TRBD1. This CDR3 has 14 residues. CDR1 and CDR2 (germline): LNHDA, SQIVND (reference sequence). V was clipped by 4 bases and J by 4 bases; unmatched bases: 6. The CDR3 here is CASSTRQGRETQYF. DNA for the CDR3: TGTGCCAGTAGTACCCGACAGGGAAGAGAGACCCAGTACTTC.

This chain links TRBV11-2 with TRBJ2-7; 8 nucleotides agree with TRBD2. The CDR3 spans 14 residues. The J segment lost 13 bases and the V segment lost 5 bases, leaving 16 bases of the junction unmatched. The germline gives CDR1 SGHAT, CDR2 FQNNGV. This chain's CDR3 is CASSPYSPGGALYF. In nucleotides, the CDR3 is TGTGCCAGCAGCCCGTACTCCCCGGGGGGGGCCCTATACTTC.

This chain links TRBV10-3 with TRBJ1-1; 7 bases map to TRBD1. V lost 5 bases, J lost 3 bases, and 0 bases stayed unmatched. The CDR3 spans 12 residues. CDR1 ENHRY and CDR2 SYGVKD come from the germline V gene. This chain's CDR3 is CAISQGDTEAFF. In DNA form, the CDR3 reads TGTGCCATCAGTCAGGGGGACACTGAAGCTTTCTTT.

This chain joins TRBV5-1 and TRBJ2-7; D may be TRBD1 (5 bases). Trimming shortened V by 0 bases and J by 7 bases, and 14 bases separated the two germline ends. This CDR3 is built from 14 residues. Germline V gives CDR1 SGHRS, CDR2 YFSETQ. CDR3 sequence (DNA): TGCGCCAGCAGCTTGGATAGGGGCGCGAGGGAGCAGTACTTC. This codes for CASSLDRGAREQYF.

CDR3 in amino acids: CAISEWAGATSTDTQYF. The DNA of the CDR3 is TGTGCCATCAGTGAGTGGGCGGGAGCCACTAGCACAGATACGCAGTATTTT. V and J are TRBV10-3 and TRBJ2-3; the match to TRBD2 covers 7 bases. Germline CDR1 is ENHRY and CDR2 is SYGVKD. J gave up 0 bases and V 1 base, and 7 bases lay outside the gene matches. CDR3 length equals 17 residues.

The chain carries TRBV18 and TRBJ1-5; 7 nucleotides match TRBD1. CDR3 length: 15 amino acids. J lost 2 bases, V lost 3 bases, and 4 bases had no gene match. Germline V CDR1 and CDR2: KGHSH, LQKENI. The CDR3 DNA reads as TGTGCCAGCTCACCGACAGGGAATGGCAATCAGCCCCAGCATTTT. Its translation: CASSPTGNGNQPQHF.

The rearrangement uses TRBV28 and TRBJ2-7, with D tentatively TRBD2 (6 bases). The CDR3 covers 15 residues. Between the trimmed V and J ends, which lost 3 bases and 0 bases, there was a span of 12 bases. Germline values: CDR1 MDHEN, CDR2 SYDVKM. The CDR3 is CASSFGLASSYEQYF. CDR3 in DNA: TGTGCCAGCAGTTTTGGCCTAGCGAGCTCCTACGAGCAGTACTTC.

This chain joins TRBV25-1 and TRBJ1-3; D unclear. The CDR3 sequence is 16 residues long. Deletions cut 3 bases from V and 0 bases from J, with 12 bases between. Germline V gene data show CDR1 as MGHDK and CDR2 as SYGVNS. The CDR3 sequence: CASSDRHLSSGNTIYF. The CDR3 region has the DNA TGTGCCAGCAGTGACAGACACTTAAGCTCTGGAAACACCATATATTTT.

V is TRBV7-7 and J is TRBJ1-2, with D possibly being TRBD1 (6 bases). This CDR3 contains 14 residues. CDR1 is SSHAT, CDR2 FNYEAQ, per germline (reference sequence). CDR3 amino acids: CASPGRQTGYGYTF. In DNA form, the CDR3 reads TGTGCTAGCCCGGGCCGCCAGACAGGCTATGGCTACACCTTC.

CDR3 residues: CATSGGQHQETQYF. CDR3 sequence (DNA): TGTGCCACCAGCGGGGGACAGCACCAAGAGACCCAGTACTTC. This chain links TRBV15 with TRBJ2-5, with TRBD1 matching 7 bases. Looked up from germline, CDR1 is LNHNV and CDR2 is YYDKDF (reference sequence). This CDR3 region has 14 residues. V trimming: 5 bases; J trimming: 0 bases; junction bases outside the gene matches: 3.

V and J are TRBV6-4 and TRBJ2-3; D remains unclear. The CDR3 is made up of 17 amino acids. The ends were cut back, 0 bases at V and 2 bases at J, with 15 bases in the middle. The V gene's germline CDR1 is MRHNA and CDR2 SNTAGT. The CDR3 protein is CASSDSGGALPTDTQYF. The DNA of the CDR3 is TGTGCCAGCAGTGACTCTGGCGGCGCCTTACCCACAGATACGCAGTATTTT.

V gene TRBV18 combines with J gene TRBJ1-2; weak D call: TRBD1 (5 bases). V was cut by 2 bases and J by 3 bases, with 13 bases left in between. The CDR3 runs 15 residues. Germline CDR1 and CDR2: KGHSH and LQKENI. CDR3 protein: CASSPWFGGYYGYTF. As DNA, the CDR3 is TGTGCCAGCTCACCATGGTTTGGGGGGTACTATGGCTACACCTTC.

The chain is built from TRBV11-2 and TRBJ2-6, with a weak D call TRBD1 (7 bases). The CDR3 is 18 residues long. CDR1 SGHAT and CDR2 FQNNGV come from the germline V gene. Trimming took off 5 bases at V and 0 bases at J, with 17 bases between the two ends. The CDR3 loop is CASSPGRGGPSGANVLTF. Written as DNA, the CDR3 is TGTGCCAGCAGCCCCGGGAGAGGGGGCCCCTCTGGGGCCAACGTCCTGACTTTC.

The V gene is TRBV30, the J gene TRBJ2-5, with D perhaps TRBD1 (6 bases). Germline CDR1 reads GTSNPN; CDR2 reads SVGIG (reference sequence). CDR3 size: 14 residues. V was cut by 0 bases and J by 2 bases, with 10 bases left in between. The CDR3 region is CAWSVLGAQETQYF. The CDR3, as DNA: TGTGCCTGGAGTGTGCTGGGGGCGCAAGAGACCCAGTACTTC.